The 7 T cell receptor beta chains below were found in one sample sequenced in a study of T cell responses to AZD1222 COVID-19 vaccine. Profiled with immunoSEQ multiplex PCR; TCRdb holds only in-frame clones, not every one. The table has 20,000 to 30,000 clones, roughly 86% seen once. The sequences come from peripheral blood, collected 28 days after the second AZD1222 dose. The receptors derive from an adult who received the AZD1222 COVID-19 vaccine.

The chain employs TRBV30 and TRBJ2-7; D is possibly TRBD1 or TRBD2 (5 bases each). From germline, CDR1 is GTSNPN and CDR2 SVGIG (reference sequence). The germline V and J ends were trimmed by 0 bases and 0 bases, with 21 bases remaining between them. The CDR3 has 18 amino acids. CDR3 DNA sequence: TGTGCCTGGAGTGTATTAGGTGGGGGACCTTCGAGCTCCTACGAGCAGTACTTC. It yields the protein CAWSVLGGGPSSSYEQYF.

V usage is TRBV19 and J usage is TRBJ1-1; tentative D call: TRBD1 (5 bases). From germline, CDR1 is LNHDA and CDR2 SQIVND (reference sequence). V lost 4 bases, J lost 7 bases, and 16 bases lay in between. The CDR3 loop spans 14 amino acids. DNA of the CDR3: TGTGCCAGTAGTACACTAGACAGAGCGCTTGAAGCTTTCTTT. Translation gives CASSTLDRALEAFF.

The genes are TRBV5-1 and TRBJ2-1; possibly TRBD1 for D (6 bases). The ends were cut back, 0 bases at V and 4 bases at J, with 8 bases in the middle. CDR3 length equals 14 residues. CDR1 is SGHRS, CDR2 YFSETQ, per germline. CDR3: CASSLGTVYNEQFF. CDR3 sequence (DNA): TGCGCCAGCAGCTTGGGGACAGTGTACAATGAGCAGTTCTTC.

This chain connects TRBV29-1 to TRBJ2-5; D tentatively reads TRBD1 or TRBD2 (5 bases each). This CDR3 is 12 amino acids long. Trimming cost V 6 bases and J 8 bases, with 16 bases left between them. Germline V gene sequence: CDR1 SQVTM, CDR2 ANQGSEA. CDR3 nucleotide sequence: TGCAGCGTGGACCCGGGACCATTAACCCAGTACTTC. Protein product: CSVDPGPLTQYF.

The V gene is TRBV6-5, the J gene TRBJ1-5; D not certain. CDR1 and CDR2 from the germline V gene are MNHEY and SVGAGI. V gave up 6 bases and J gave up 4 bases, with 16 bases separating them. This CDR3 region has 15 residues. The CDR3 protein is CASRAGSASNQPQHF. Written as DNA, the CDR3 is TGTGCCAGCAGAGCCGGGTCAGCTAGTAATCAGCCCCAGCATTTT.

This chain connects TRBV5-6 to TRBJ2-1; TRBD2 is a possible D gene (5 bases). This CDR3 has 18 residues. Trimming cost V 0 bases and J 4 bases, with 20 bases left between them. Germline V CDR1 and CDR2: SGHDT, YYEEEE. CDR3 amino acids: CASSLEGFGWRAYNEQFF. CDR3 DNA sequence: TGTGCCAGCAGCTTGGAAGGTTTCGGGTGGCGGGCTTACAATGAGCAGTTCTTC.

The V gene is TRBV30, the J gene TRBJ1-2, with no clear D. This CDR3 is built from 12 residues. The V gene lost 1 base and the J gene lost 0 bases, with 3 bases spanning the gap. Germline loops: CDR1 GTSNPN, CDR2 SVGIG (reference sequence). The CDR3: CAWSGTNYGYTF. The CDR3 DNA sequence: TGTGCCTGGAGTGGGACTAACTATGGCTACACCTTC.